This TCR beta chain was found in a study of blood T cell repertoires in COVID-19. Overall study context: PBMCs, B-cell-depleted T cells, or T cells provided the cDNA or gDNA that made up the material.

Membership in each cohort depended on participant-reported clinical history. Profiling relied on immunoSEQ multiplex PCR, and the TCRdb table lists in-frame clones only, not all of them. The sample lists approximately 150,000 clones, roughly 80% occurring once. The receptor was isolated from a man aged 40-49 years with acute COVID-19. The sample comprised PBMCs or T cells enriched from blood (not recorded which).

The DNA for the CDR3 is TGTGCCAGCAGTTTCGCTTCGGCAGGCCTGTTTTTT. It yields the protein CASSFASAGLFF. The chain couples TRBV28 to TRBJ1-4, with D uncertain. Germline V gives CDR1 MDHEN, CDR2 SYDVKM. The CDR3 loop spans 12 amino acids. V was clipped by 3 bases and J by 14 bases, with 13 bases between them. Supplemented by reference TRBV28 and TRBJ1-4, the full variable domain reads DVKVTQSSRYLVKRTGEKVFLECVQDMDHENMFWYRQDPGLGLRLIYFSYDVKMKEKGDIPEGYSVSREKKERFSLILESASTNQTSMYLCASSFASAGLFFGSGTQLSVL.